This T cell receptor beta chain was identified in a study of cytomegalovirus exposure and HLA in healthy donors. Germline-derived CDR1 and CDR2 are LNHDA and SQIVND (reference sequence). The V and J ends lost 5 bases and 5 bases, in that order; junction bases with no gene match: 9. The CDR3 loop spans 15 amino acids. 13 Jbeta primers and 60 Vbeta primers were used for the PCR. Produced via immunoSEQ multiplex PCR; TCRdb's table is partial and in-frame only. The top ten clones hold under 3% of a sample with approximately 130,000 clones, roughly 82% of them seen once. The chain links TRBV19 to TRBJ1-2; 9 nucleotides align to TRBD1. Sequenced sample: PBMCs. The receptor was isolated from a woman aged 35 to 49 in good health and CMV-seropositive. The CDR3 DNA reads as TGTGCCAGTAGTGATGGACCGGGACAGGGTTATGGCTACACCTTC. Encoded protein: CASSDGPGQGYGYTF.